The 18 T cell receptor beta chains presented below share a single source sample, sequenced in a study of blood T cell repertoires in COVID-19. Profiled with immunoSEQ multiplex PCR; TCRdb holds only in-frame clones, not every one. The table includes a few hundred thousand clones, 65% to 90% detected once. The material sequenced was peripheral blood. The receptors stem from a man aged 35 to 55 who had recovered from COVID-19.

In DNA form, the CDR3 reads TGCGCCAGCAGCTCCGACAGGGGGAACGAGCAGTACTTC. Translating gives CASSSDRGNEQYF. This chain joins TRBV5-1 and TRBJ2-7; 9 bases line up with TRBD1. Looked up from germline, CDR1 is SGHRS and CDR2 is YFSETQ. The CDR3 consists of 13 residues. Losses at the gene ends were 3 bases for V and 5 bases for J; bases not matched to a gene: 3.

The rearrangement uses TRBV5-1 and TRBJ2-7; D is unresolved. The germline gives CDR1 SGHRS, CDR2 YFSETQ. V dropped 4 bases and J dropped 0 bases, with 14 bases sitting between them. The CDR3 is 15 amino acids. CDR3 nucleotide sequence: TGCGCCAGCAGCCCTCAGGTCTCCCGCTCCTACGAGCAGTACTTC. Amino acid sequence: CASSPQVSRSYEQYF.

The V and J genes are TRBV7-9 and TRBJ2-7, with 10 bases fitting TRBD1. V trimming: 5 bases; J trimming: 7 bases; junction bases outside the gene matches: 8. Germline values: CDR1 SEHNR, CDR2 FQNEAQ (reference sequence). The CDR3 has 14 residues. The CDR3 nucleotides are TGTGCCAGCAGCCCAGGACAGGGGGTTGGAGAGCAGTACTTC. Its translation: CASSPGQGVGEQYF.

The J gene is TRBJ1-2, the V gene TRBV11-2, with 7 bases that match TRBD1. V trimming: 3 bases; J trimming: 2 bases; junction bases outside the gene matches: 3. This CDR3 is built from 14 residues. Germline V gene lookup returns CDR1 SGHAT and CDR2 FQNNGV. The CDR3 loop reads CASSFQTGNYGYTF. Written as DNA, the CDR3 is TGTGCCAGCAGCTTTCAGACAGGGAACTATGGCTACACCTTC.

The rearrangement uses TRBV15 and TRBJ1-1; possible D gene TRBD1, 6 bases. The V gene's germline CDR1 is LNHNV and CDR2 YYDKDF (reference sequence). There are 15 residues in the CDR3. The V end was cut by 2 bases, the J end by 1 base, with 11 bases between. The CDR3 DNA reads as TGTGCCACCAGCAGACTACAGGGACAGAACACTGAAGCTTTCTTT. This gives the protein CATSRLQGQNTEAFF.

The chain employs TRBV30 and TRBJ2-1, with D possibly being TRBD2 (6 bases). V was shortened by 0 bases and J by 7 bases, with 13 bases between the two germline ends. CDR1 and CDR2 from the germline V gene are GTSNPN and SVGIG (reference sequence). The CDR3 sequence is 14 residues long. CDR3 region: CAWSVSSVINEQFF. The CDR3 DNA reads TGTGCCTGGAGTGTATCTAGCGTTATTAATGAGCAGTTCTTC.

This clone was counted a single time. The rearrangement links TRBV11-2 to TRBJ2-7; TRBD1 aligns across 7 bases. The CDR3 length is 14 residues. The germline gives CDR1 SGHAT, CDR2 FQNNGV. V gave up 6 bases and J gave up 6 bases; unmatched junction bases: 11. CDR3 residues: CASSYVDRVGEQYF. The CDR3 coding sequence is TGTGCCAGCAGTTACGTCGACAGGGTAGGCGAGCAGTACTTC.

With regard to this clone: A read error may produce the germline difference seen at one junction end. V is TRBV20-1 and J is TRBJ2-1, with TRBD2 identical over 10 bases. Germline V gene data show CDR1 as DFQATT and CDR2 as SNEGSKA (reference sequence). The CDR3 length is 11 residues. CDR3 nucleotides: TGCAGTGCTAGTCTTCGTAGCGGGAGGATCTTC. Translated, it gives CSASLRSGRIF.

The CDR3 nucleotides read TGTGCCAGCAGCTTAGTCAGCGGGGTAACGCAGTATTTT. It yields the protein CASSLVSGVTQYF. The rearrangement links TRBV7-2 to TRBJ2-3, with TRBD2 matching 7 bases. CDR3 length: 13 residues. The V gene end was trimmed by 1 base and the J gene end by 9 bases; junction bases not matched to a gene: 4. The V gene's germline CDR1 is SGHTA and CDR2 FQGNSA.

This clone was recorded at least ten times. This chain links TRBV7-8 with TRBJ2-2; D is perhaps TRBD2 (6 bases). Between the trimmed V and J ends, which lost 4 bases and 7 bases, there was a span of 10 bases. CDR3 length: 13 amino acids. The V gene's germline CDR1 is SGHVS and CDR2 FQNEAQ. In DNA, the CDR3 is TGTGCCAGCAGCTCCAGGGAGGTCGGGGAGCTGTTTTTT. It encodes CASSSREVGELFF.

This chain's CDR3 is CASSMGGLGYF. CDR3 bases: TGTGCCAGTAGTATGGGAGGGCTTGGATATTTT. This sequence joins TRBV19 and TRBJ2-3, with TRBD2 matching over 7 bases. Germline CDR1 is LNHDA and CDR2 is SQIVND (reference sequence). V lost 3 bases, J lost 15 bases, and 6 bases stayed unmatched. This CDR3 is 11 amino acids long.

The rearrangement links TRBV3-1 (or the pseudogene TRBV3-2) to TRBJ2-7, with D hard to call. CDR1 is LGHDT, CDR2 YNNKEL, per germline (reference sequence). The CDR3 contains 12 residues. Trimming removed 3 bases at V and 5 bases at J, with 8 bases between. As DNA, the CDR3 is TGTGCCAGCAGCCATCTAATGAACGAGCAGTACTTC. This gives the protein CASSHLMNEQYF.

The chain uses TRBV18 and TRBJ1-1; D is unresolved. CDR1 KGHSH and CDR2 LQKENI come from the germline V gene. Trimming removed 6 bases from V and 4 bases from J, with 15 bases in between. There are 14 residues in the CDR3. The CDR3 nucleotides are TGTGCCAGCTCCCTCGCTTCGGGGAGCACTGAAGCTTTCTTT. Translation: CASSLASGSTEAFF.

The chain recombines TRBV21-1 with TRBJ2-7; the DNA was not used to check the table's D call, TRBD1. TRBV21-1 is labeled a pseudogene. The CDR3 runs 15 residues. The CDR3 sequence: CASSKKEGAVPWGYF. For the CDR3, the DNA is TGTGCCAGCAGCAAAAAGGAGGGGGCTGTCCCCTGGGGGTACTTC.

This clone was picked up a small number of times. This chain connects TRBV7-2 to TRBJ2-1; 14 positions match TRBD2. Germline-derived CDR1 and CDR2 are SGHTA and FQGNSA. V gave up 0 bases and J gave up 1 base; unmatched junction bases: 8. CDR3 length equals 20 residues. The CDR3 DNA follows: TGTGCCAGCAGCTTAGCTAAGAAAGGGACTAGCGGGGGTTCCTACAATGAGCAGTTCTTC. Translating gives CASSLAKKGTSGGSYNEQFF.

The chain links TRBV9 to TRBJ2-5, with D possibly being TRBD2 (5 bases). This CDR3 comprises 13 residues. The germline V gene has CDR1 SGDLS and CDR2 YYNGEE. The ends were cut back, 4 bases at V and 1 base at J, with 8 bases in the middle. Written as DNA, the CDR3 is TGTGCCAGCAGCCGGACTGTCCAAGAGACCCAGTACTTC. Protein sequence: CASSRTVQETQYF.

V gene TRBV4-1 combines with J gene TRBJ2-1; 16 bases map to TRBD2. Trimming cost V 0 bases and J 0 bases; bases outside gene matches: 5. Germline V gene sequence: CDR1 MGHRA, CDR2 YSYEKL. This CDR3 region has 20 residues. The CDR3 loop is CASSQEGGTSGRGSYNEQFF. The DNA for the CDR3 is TGCGCCAGCAGCCAAGAGGGTGGGACTAGCGGGAGGGGCTCCTACAATGAGCAGTTCTTC.

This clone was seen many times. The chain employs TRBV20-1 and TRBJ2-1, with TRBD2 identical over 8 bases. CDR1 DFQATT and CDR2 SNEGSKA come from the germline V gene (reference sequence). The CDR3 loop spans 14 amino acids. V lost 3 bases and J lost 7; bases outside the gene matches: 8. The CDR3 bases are TGCAGTGCTAGTGGCCCCGGGAGGGGGAATGAGCAGTTCTTC. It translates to CSASGPGRGNEQFF.